The rows below give T cell receptor beta chains drawn from one sample of a study of T cell responses to AZD1222 COVID-19 vaccine. Measured with immunoSEQ multiplex PCR; TCRdb has only the in-frame clones, and not every one. The data show 150,000 or so clones, 88% seen once. The source material was peripheral blood, sampled on day 0 of AZD1222 vaccination. The receptors originated from an adult in good health. Each CDR3 is given with its conserved first and last residue. Fields, in order: clone size, D gene, J gene, V gene, CDR3 DNA, CDR3 protein. D genes are given only for firm matches. Only part of the rows carry a size: once, few, many, or a class if the clone is expanded.

>NA|TRBD2|TRBJ2-3|TRBV4-1
TGCGCCAGCAGCCAATATAGCGGGGCCCCCACAGATACGCAGTATTTT
CASSQYSGAPTDTQYF
>once|NA|TRBJ2-5|TRBV5-1
TGCGCCAGCAGCTTGGCAGCGGTTTCAGAGACCCAGTACTTC
CASSLAAVSETQYF
>NA|NA|TRBJ2-3|TRBV28
TGTGCCAGTCAACTATGGGGCGGCACAGATACGCAGTATTTT
CASQLWGGTDTQYF
>NA|TRBD1|TRBJ2-3|TRBV3-1/TRBV3-2
TGTGCCAGCAGCCAAGACAGGGGGACAGATACGCAGTATTTT
CASSQDRGTDTQYF
>NA|NA|TRBJ1-1|TRBV3-1/TRBV3-2
TGTGCCAGCAGTACCTTCCGGGGGGTTTATACTGAAGCTTTCTTT
CASSTFRGVYTEAFF
>NA|TRBD1|TRBJ1-2|TRBV18
TGTGCCAGCACCTACGGGACAGAGTATGGCTACACCTTC
CASTYGTEYGYTF
>NA|TRBD1|TRBJ1-1|TRBV19
TGTGCCAGCACAGGGGGACAAAACACTGAAGCTTTCTTT
CASTGGQNTEAFF
>NA|NA|TRBJ1-2|TRBV19
TGTGCCAGTAGTACCCAAGTTCCAACTCTCTATGGCTACACCTTC
CASSTQVPTLYGYTF
>NA|NA|TRBJ1-1|TRBV10-3
TGTGCCATCAGTCTTACGAACTGGGGGGAGAGCACTGAAGCTTTCTTT
CAISLTNWGESTEAFF
>NA|NA|TRBJ2-7|TRBV10-3
TGTGCCATCGGCCTCCGTGAGGGCCACTCCCTTTATACCGAGCAGTACTTC
CAIGLREGHSLYTEQYF
>NA|NA|TRBJ2-3|TRBV5-1
TGCGCCAGCAGCTTGGAGATAGGACACCAGGACTTT
CASSLEIGHQDF
>NA|NA|TRBJ1-4|TRBV27
TGTGCCAGCAGTTCCGTTAATGAAAAACTGTTTTTT
CASSSVNEKLFF
>NA|NA|TRBJ2-1|TRBV5-6
TGTGCCAGCAGTCAGGACTGGGGTGTGTACAATGAGCAGTTCTTC
CASSQDWGVYNEQFF
>NA|TRBD1|TRBJ2-7|TRBV30
TGTGCCTGGAGTGGCCTACCTGGGACAGGGCCTATCAACGAGCAGTACTTC
CAWSGLPGTGPINEQYF
>NA|NA|TRBJ1-2|TRBV14
TGTGCCAGCAGCCAAGTACGAGTGGGGACCGACGTCTATGGCTACACCTTC
CASSQVRVGTDVYGYTF
>NA|TRBD1|TRBJ1-3|TRBV6-6
TGTGCCAGCAGTTACTCTGAGGGGGCGAAGGGAAACACCATATATTTT
CASSYSEGAKGNTIYF
>NA|NA|TRBJ1-3|TRBV7-2
TGTGCCAGCAGCTTAGCGAGGATGACCTCTGGAAACACCATATATTTT
CASSLARMTSGNTIYF
>few|NA|TRBJ1-3|TRBV30
TGTGCCTGGAGGCATAGGGGTCTAAGGAACACCATATATTTT
CAWRHRGLRNTIYF
>NA|TRBD1|TRBJ2-1|TRBV7-2
TGTGCCAGCAGCTTGCGACAGGGGAATGAGCAGTTCTTC
CASSLRQGNEQFF
>NA|NA|TRBJ1-5|TRBV2
TGTGCCAGCAGTTTTACAGGGCCCAATCAGCCCCAGCATTTT
CASSFTGPNQPQHF
>NA|NA|TRBJ2-5|TRBV5-1
TGCGCCAGCAGCTTACAAGGGTACGAGACCCAGTACTTC
CASSLQGYETQYF
>NA|NA|TRBJ1-1|TRBV6-5
TGTGCCAGCAGAGACACCCTCAGGACTGAAGCTTTCTTT
CASRDTLRTEAFF
>once|NA|TRBJ1-5|TRBV19
TGTGCCAGTAGCGACACGGGCGGCTATAGCAATCAGCCCCAGCATTTT
CASSDTGGYSNQPQHF
>few|NA|TRBJ2-7|TRBV29-1
TGCAGCGTCGGGAAGGCGGTCTCCTACGAGCAGTACTTC
CSVGKAVSYEQYF
>NA|TRBD1|TRBJ1-2|TRBV11-2
TGTGCCAGCAGCTTAGGACCGACAGGGGGCGAGGGCTACACCTTC
CASSLGPTGGEGYTF
>NA|TRBD2|TRBJ2-1|TRBV11-3
TGTGCCAGCAGCTTAGGAGGTTTCGGGACTAGCGGACACAATGAGCAGTTCTTC
CASSLGGFGTSGHNEQFF
>NA|NA|TRBJ1-3|TRBV6-6
TGTGCCAGCAGTTACTCGGATCAGGGAAACACCATATATTTT
CASSYSDQGNTIYF
>NA|TRBD1|TRBJ1-4|TRBV2
TGTGCCAGCAGCCCTCGGGACAGAACTAATGAAAAACTGTTTTTT
CASSPRDRTNEKLFF
>NA|NA|TRBJ2-7|TRBV28
TGTGCCAGCAGTACCACTTGGACAGTCCTCTCCTACGAGCAGTACTTC
CASSTTWTVLSYEQYF
>NA|TRBD1|TRBJ1-4|TRBV29-1
TGCAGCGCAGGGGGGGCTAATGAAAAACTGTTTTTT
CSAGGANEKLFF
>NA|NA|TRBJ1-1|TRBV28
TGTGCCAGCAGTTTAAGCCAGACCCTGAACACTGAAGCTTTCTTT
CASSLSQTLNTEAFF
>once|NA|TRBJ1-2|TRBV24-1
TGTGCCACCAGTGATTTAACAGCTCGGGGCTACACCTTC
CATSDLTARGYTF
>NA|NA|TRBJ1-3|TRBV7-2
TGTGCCAGCAGCCCGGGCCAAGGAAACACCATATATTTT
CASSPGQGNTIYF
>NA|NA|TRBJ1-1|TRBV18
TGTGCCAGCTCGCGACAGGAGAGGGGCACTGAAGCTTTCTTT
CASSRQERGTEAFF
>NA|TRBD1|TRBJ2-7|TRBV19
TGTGCCAGTAGTACTTCGGGACAGGGGACCTACGAGCAGTACTTC
CASSTSGQGTYEQYF
>NA|NA|TRBJ1-1|TRBV28
TGTGCCAGCAGTTTTGGTCGGGAAGTATCTTTCTTT
CASSFGREVSFF
>few|NA|TRBJ2-2|TRBV9
TGTGCCAGCAGCGTAGACGGGGCCGGGGAGCTGTTTTTT
CASSVDGAGELFF
>once|NA|TRBJ1-1|TRBV11-3
TGTGCCAGCAGCTTAACAGGGTTTGAAGCTTTCTTT
CASSLTGFEAFF
>NA|TRBD1|TRBJ1-1|TRBV28
TGTGCCAGCAGGCTCCCTACAGGGGGAGCTTTCTTT
CASRLPTGGAFF
>NA|TRBD1|TRBJ1-2|TRBV25-1
TGTGCCAGCCGCCTCCCGGGACAGGGGCCCTATGGCTACACCTTC
CASRLPGQGPYGYTF
>NA|NA|TRBJ2-3|TRBV2
TGTGCCAGCAGTGAGAGCCGGGGAGATACGCAGTATTTT
CASSESRGDTQYF
>NA|TRBD2|TRBJ2-3|TRBV7-3
TGTGCCAGCAGCTCACACTCTAGCGGGGGATTCGCGAGTACGCAGTATTTT
CASSSHSSGGFASTQYF
>NA|NA|TRBJ1-6|TRBV9
TGTGCCAGCAGCGTAGACCGGACGAGGAGGCCAAATTCACCCCTCCACTTT
CASSVDRTRRPNSPLHF
>NA|TRBD2|TRBJ2-1|TRBV28
TGTGCCAGCAGTTACCCACTGGCGGGGGGTCATGAGCAGTTCTTC
CASSYPLAGGHEQFF
>once|NA|TRBJ2-7|TRBV7-9
TGTGCCAGCAGCTTAGGGGACCTAGACTACGAGCAGTACTTC
CASSLGDLDYEQYF
>NA|TRBD1|TRBJ1-2|TRBV28
TGTGCCAGCAGTTTACCCAAGGGACAGGGGTTTGGCTACACCTTC
CASSLPKGQGFGYTF
>NA|TRBD2|TRBJ2-3|TRBV19
TGTGCCAGTAACTGGCGGGGGGCGCCCGCAGATACGCAGTATTTT
CASNWRGAPADTQYF
>NA|NA|TRBJ2-7|TRBV7-3
TGTGCCAGCAGCCCAACAGGAGACAGTTCCTACGAGCAGTACTTC
CASSPTGDSSYEQYF
>NA|TRBD1|TRBJ1-2|TRBV28
TGTGCCAGCCGGACAGGGAATTATGGCTACACCTTC
CASRTGNYGYTF
>NA|TRBD2|TRBJ2-3|TRBV5-4
TGTGCCAGCAGCTTAAGGGCGGGGGGCACGCTGGGAACAGATACGCAGTATTTT
CASSLRAGGTLGTDTQYF
>NA|TRBD1|TRBJ1-2|TRBV4-3
TGCGCCAGCAGCCTGGGACAGGGGGCAAACTATGGCTACACCTTC
CASSLGQGANYGYTF
>once|NA|TRBJ1-1|TRBV7-9
TGTGCCAGCAGCTACAGGGTCGGGACTGAAGCTTTCTTT
CASSYRVGTEAFF
>NA|NA|TRBJ2-3|TRBV7-6
TGTGCCAGCAGCTTAGGCCAGGCGCCAGGGGATACGCAGTATTTT
CASSLGQAPGDTQYF
>NA|NA|TRBJ2-6|TRBV9
TGTGCCAGCAGCGAGAGGTCGGGATTTGGGGGGGCGGAGGCCAACGTCCTGACTTTC
CASSERSGFGGAEANVLTF
>NA|TRBD1|TRBJ1-6|TRBV6-6
TGTGCCAGCAGAGACAGGGCTCTCGCTTCACCCCTCCACTTT
CASRDRALASPLHF
>once|NA|TRBJ1-4|TRBV7-6
TGTGCCAGCAGCTTAGACCCGGCGTCCTTTGGAGGGGAAAAACTGTTTTTT
CASSLDPASFGGEKLFF
>NA|TRBD2|TRBJ2-7|TRBV6-5
TGTGCCAGCAGTCCTAGCGGGGGCGTCTACGAGCAGTACTTC
CASSPSGGVYEQYF
>NA|NA|TRBJ1-1|TRBV6-1
TGTGCCAGCAGTACAGGACCCACTGAAGCTTTCTTT
CASSTGPTEAFF
>NA|TRBD2|TRBJ2-7|TRBV6-5
TGTGCCAGCAAAATAGCGGGGGGTGGCTACGAGCAGTACTTC
CASKIAGGGYEQYF
>NA|NA|TRBJ2-7|TRBV19
TGTGCCAGTAGTATCCAGGGTGAAAAGGTCGAGCAGTACTTC
CASSIQGEKVEQYF